This T cell receptor (beta chain) comes out of a study of esophageal squamous cell carcinoma under preoperative chemotherapy. Study overall: Both tumor-infiltrating lymphocytes and peripheral blood T cells had their TCR repertoires profiled.

Documented time point: before preoperative PTX-NDP chemotherapy. General observations from the study: Tumor-infiltrating lymphocytes showed no significant post-chemotherapy TCR diversity increase, unlike peripheral T cells. Paclitaxel-nedaplatin therapy caused immediate, substantial clonotype frequency changes.

A remark on this clonotype: The antigen is undetermined.

TCRdb re-called the PCR reads through MiXCR, storing one row per CDR3 protein. In the table there are roughly 15,000 distinct CDR3 sequences, roughly half of which are singletons. The sample here was taken from a patient given preoperative chemotherapy. This sequence originates from a human donor with esophageal squamous cell carcinoma. The donor label of this sample is uncertain.

The CDR3 DNA is TGTGCCAGCAGCCCTAACAGGGGAGGTGAGCAGTTCTTC. Its translation is CASSPNRGGEQFF. The rearrangement uses TRBV11-2 and TRBJ2-3; D possibly corresponds to TRBD1 (7 bases). The tail of the sequence fits TRBJ2-1 better, so the J call may be wrong. The CDR3 spans 13 residues. Germline assignment: CDR1 SGHAT and CDR2 FQNNGV.